This T cell receptor (beta chain) originates from a study of blood T cells in healthy people across ages. As to this clonotype: Its antigen is still unknown. One end of the junction does not line up with germline, which may come from a read error.

Germline lookup yields CDR1 DFQATT and CDR2 SNEGSKA (reference sequence). This CDR3 is built from 14 residues. The use of a sample-barcoded 5' primer and a J-beta primer mix characterized a second PCR of about 7 to 12 cycles. Per-sample output comprised a minimum of 2.5 million paired-end reads containing CDR3. TCRdb analysed the 5' RACE reads with MiXCR anew, one entry per CDR3 protein. The sample lists roughly 800,000 distinct CDR3 sequences; 20% to 30% were seen once. Findings of the study overall: Unknown CMV status may confound age-related changes in expanded clones.

These sequences were also reported in another study, on T cells of mothers and their children. That paper adds: Three healthy Caucasian mothers and their six children were the donors.

The chain links TRBV20-1 to TRBJ2-1, with 8 nucleotides matching TRBD2. The J call could be wrong; TRBJ2-5 is a better fit for the DNA end. The material sequenced was blood. The receptor comes from a boy between 10 and 17 years old in good health. The CDR3 loop reads CSGRAGEKGETQYF. In DNA, the CDR3 is TGCAGTGGTAGAGCGGGAGAGAAGGGGGAGACCCAGTACTTC.